Presented here are 18 T cell receptor beta chains from one specimen sequenced in a study of identical twins. MiXCR, run by TCRdb on the 5' RACE reads, gives a single entry per CDR3 protein. The sample includes around 1.7 million distinct CDR3 sequences, around 33% of them seen just once. The sequenced sample consisted of cord blood. The source is a newborn girl in good health.

The chain carries TRBV27 and TRBJ2-1; D is uncertain. Trimming took 4 bases from V and 0 from J, leaving 10 bases between them. The CDR3 totals 15 residues. CDR1 and CDR2 (germline): MNHEY, SMNVEV (reference sequence). Here the CDR3 DNA reads TGTGCCAGCAGTTCCGACGTAGTCTCCTACAATGAGCAGTTCTTC. Residues: CASSSDVVSYNEQFF.

The chain joins TRBV7-2 to TRBJ2-5; maybe TRBD2 (5 bases). The CDR3 contains 13 residues. V lost 1 base to trimming and J lost 6 bases, with 9 bases between them. CDR1 and CDR2 from the germline V gene are SGHTA and FQGNSA. Here the CDR3 DNA reads TGTGCCAGCAGCTTAGGTTGGAGGAAGACCCAGTACTTC. This translates into CASSLGWRKTQYF.

This chain links TRBV7-2 with TRBJ1-5, with TRBD1 matching 8 bases. This CDR3 contains 16 residues. With 5 bases clipped from V and 7 bases from J, the junction kept 13 bases outside the gene matches. Germline assignment: CDR1 SGHTA and CDR2 FQGNSA. CDR3 in amino acids: CASSALPGGARQPQHF. The DNA for the CDR3 is TGTGCCAGCAGCGCCCTGCCAGGGGGCGCGAGGCAGCCCCAGCATTTT.

This clonotype was counted a few times. The J gene is TRBJ2-1, the V gene TRBV29-1; TRBD1 aligns across 7 bases. Germline V CDR1 and CDR2: SQVTM, ANQGSEA. This CDR3 comprises 14 residues. V shed 4 bases, J shed 4 bases, and the junction held 7 bases outside the gene matches. The CDR3 nucleotides read TGCAGCGTTGCCCCCTGGACAGGTTACAATGAGCAGTTCTTC. It yields the protein CSVAPWTGYNEQFF.

This clonotype was counted only a few times. The V gene is TRBV11-2, the J gene TRBJ2-7, with D possibly being TRBD2 (7 bases). V shed 1 base and J shed 0 bases, with 19 bases lying between them. This CDR3 is 18 amino acids long. CDR1 SGHAT and CDR2 FQNNGV come from the germline V gene. The CDR3 is CASSLVVAAGAVSYEQYF. CDR3 nucleotide sequence: TGTGCCAGCAGCTTAGTGGTCGCGGCGGGGGCGGTCTCCTACGAGCAGTACTTC.

The table lists this clonotype with a count of one. V gene TRBV7-2 combines with J gene TRBJ2-7; TRBD1 or TRBD2 may be the D gene (5 bases each). This CDR3 has 16 residues. CDR1 is SGHTA, CDR2 FQGNSA, per germline. Between the trimmed V and J ends, which lost 2 bases and 7 bases, there was a span of 21 bases. Here the CDR3 DNA reads TGTGCCAGCAGCTTAACCGGGGCTAGCCCCTACAGTGAGCAGTACTTC. It specifies CASSLTGASPYSEQYF.

This clonotype was seen a handful of times. This chain connects TRBV12-3 or TRBV12-4 to TRBJ2-6; TRBD2 agrees at 9 bases. The length of the CDR3 is 22 residues. After removal of 2 bases from V and 2 bases from J, the junction contained 19 bases not matched to a gene. The CDR3 coding sequence is TGTGCCAGCAGTTTAAACGGCAGACTAGCGGTAGACAAAATCCCTGGGGCCAACGTCCTGACTTTC. Its protein is CASSLNGRLAVDKIPGANVLTF.

Only a few counts were recorded for this clonotype. The chain recombines TRBV20-1 with TRBJ2-7; TRBD2 matches 15 bases. V dropped 6 bases and J dropped 5; count of bases not matched to a gene: 8. Germline values: CDR1 DFQATT, CDR2 SNEGSKA (reference sequence). This CDR3 is 15 amino acids long. CDR3 sequence reads: CSASRTSGGANEQYF. The CDR3 nucleotides read TGCAGTGCATCAAGGACTAGCGGGGGGGCAAACGAGCAGTACTTC.

The J gene is TRBJ1-1, the V gene TRBV20-1, with unresolved D. This CDR3 region has 13 residues. Germline values: CDR1 DFQATT, CDR2 SNEGSKA (reference sequence). Trimming removed 3 bases from V and 1 base from J, with 9 bases in between. The CDR3 bases are TGCAGTGCTAGTCCCAGGTCGAACACTGAAGCTTTCTTT. Its translation is CSASPRSNTEAFF.

There are a few counts of this clonotype. The chain combines TRBV5-5 with TRBJ1-1, with TRBD1 identical over 8 bases. Trimming cost V 0 bases and J 3 bases; bases outside gene matches: 7. The CDR3 has 16 residues. Germline lookup yields CDR1 SGHKS and CDR2 YYEKEE (reference sequence). CDR3 protein: CASSLGSRGPDTEAFF. CDR3 sequence (DNA): TGTGCCAGCAGCTTGGGGTCCAGGGGGCCGGACACTGAAGCTTTCTTT.

This clonotype was recorded many times. The chain couples TRBV27 to TRBJ2-1, with TRBD2 matching 7 bases. Trimming removed 2 bases from V and 15 bases from J; junction bases left unmatched: 10. Germline lookup yields CDR1 MNHEY and CDR2 SMNVEV (reference sequence). CDR3 length: 13 amino acids. CDR3 sequence: CASSLAGVSKRFF. CDR3 bases: TGTGCCAGCAGTTTAGCGGGGGTCTCCAAGCGGTTCTTC.

This clonotype was picked up a small number of times. The rearrangement joins TRBV10-3 to TRBJ2-3, with 7 positions matching TRBD2. Germline V gene sequence: CDR1 ENHRY, CDR2 SYGVKD. The CDR3 is made up of 13 amino acids. The trim removed 8 bases at V and 3 bases at J, leaving 5 bases unmatched. CDR3 bases: TGTGCCATCCAGGCCGGGGGGACAGATACGCAGTATTTT. Translating it yields CAIQAGGTDTQYF.

The chain recombines TRBV28 with TRBJ2-1, with D perhaps matching TRBD2 (5 bases). The CDR3 runs to 13 residues. Trimming removed 8 bases at V and 5 bases at J, with 13 bases between. The germline CDR1 and CDR2 sequences are MDHEN and SYDVKM. DNA of the CDR3: TGTGCCAGCTCGGACTTCACCAACAATGAGCAGTTCTTC. Protein: CASSDFTNNEQFF.

This clonotype has only a few counts. The chain employs TRBV28 and TRBJ1-2, with a tentative D call TRBD1 (5 bases). The V end lost 3 bases, the J end lost 9 bases, and 14 bases lay between the germline ends. The CDR3 loop spans 13 amino acids. Germline CDR1 reads MDHEN; CDR2 reads SYDVKM. CDR3 DNA: TGTGCCAGCAGTTTGACAGTTTCCCTCAGCTACACCTTC. Its protein is CASSLTVSLSYTF.

This clonotype was detected a few times. The chain employs TRBV10-3 and TRBJ2-6; D is unclear. Germline V CDR1 and CDR2: ENHRY, SYGVKD. The germline V and J ends were trimmed by 7 bases and 4 bases, with 14 bases remaining between them. CDR3 length equals 15 residues. CDR3 in amino acids: CAITHSPDGANVLTF. The CDR3 coding sequence is TGTGCCATCACCCATTCCCCGGACGGGGCCAACGTCCTGACTTTC.

The V and J genes are TRBV20-1 and TRBJ2-7, with 15 nucleotides matching TRBD2. Unmatched junction bases numbered 16, after V lost 8 bases and J lost 2 bases. Germline loops: CDR1 DFQATT, CDR2 SNEGSKA (reference sequence). The CDR3 runs to 18 residues. The CDR3 nucleotides read TGCAGTACTAAAGACGGACTAGCGGGAGGGAGAAAAACCTACGAGCAGTACTTC. It codes for CSTKDGLAGGRKTYEQYF.

This clonotype was detected a few times. The chain links TRBV5-1 to TRBJ2-3, with D unclear. V was cut by 1 base and J by 2 bases, with 11 bases left in between. Germline assignment: CDR1 SGHRS and CDR2 YFSETQ. The CDR3 loop spans 15 amino acids. The CDR3 here is CASSLSRPATDTQYF. In nucleotides, the CDR3 is TGCGCCAGCAGCTTGTCCCGGCCCGCCACAGATACGCAGTATTTT.

This clonotype was detected only a few times. This chain connects TRBV29-1 to TRBJ1-1; D is uncertain. V lost 7 bases and J lost 0, with 15 bases in between. In germline, CDR1 is SQVTM, CDR2 ANQGSEA. This CDR3 region has 14 residues. CDR3 loop: CSAYNSHLNTEAFF. The CDR3 DNA sequence: TGCAGCGCATATAACAGTCACTTGAACACTGAAGCTTTCTTT. The whole variable domain, filled in from reference TRBV29-1 and TRBJ1-1, reads SAVISQKPSRDICQRGTSLTIQCQVDSQVTMMFWYRQQPGQSLTLIATANQGSEATYESGFVIDKFPISRPNLTFSTLTVSNMSPEDSSIYLCSAYNSHLNTEAFFGQGTRLTVV.